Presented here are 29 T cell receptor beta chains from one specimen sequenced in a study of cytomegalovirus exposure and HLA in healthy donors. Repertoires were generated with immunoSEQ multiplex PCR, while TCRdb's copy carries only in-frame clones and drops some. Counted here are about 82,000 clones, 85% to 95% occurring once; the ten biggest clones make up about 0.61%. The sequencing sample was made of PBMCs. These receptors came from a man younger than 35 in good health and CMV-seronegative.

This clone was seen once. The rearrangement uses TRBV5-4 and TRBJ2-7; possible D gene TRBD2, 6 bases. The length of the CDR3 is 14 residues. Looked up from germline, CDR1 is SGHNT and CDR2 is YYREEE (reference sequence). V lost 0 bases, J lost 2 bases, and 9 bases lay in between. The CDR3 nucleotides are TGTGCCAGCAGCTTGGAGGAGGGCCCCTACGAGCAGTACTTC. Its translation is CASSLEEGPYEQYF.

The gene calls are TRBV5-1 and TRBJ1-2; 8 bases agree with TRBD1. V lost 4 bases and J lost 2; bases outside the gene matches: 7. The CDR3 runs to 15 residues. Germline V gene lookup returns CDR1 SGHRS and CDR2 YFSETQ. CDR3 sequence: CASSTSGGANYGYTF. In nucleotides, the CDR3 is TGCGCCAGCAGCACCTCAGGGGGCGCAAACTATGGCTACACCTTC.

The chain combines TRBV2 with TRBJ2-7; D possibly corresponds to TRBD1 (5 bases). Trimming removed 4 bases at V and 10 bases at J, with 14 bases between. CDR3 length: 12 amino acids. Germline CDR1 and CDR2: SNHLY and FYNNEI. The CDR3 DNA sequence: TGTGCCAGCAGTGCCCTGGACAAATTTCAGTACTTC. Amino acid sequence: CASSALDKFQYF.

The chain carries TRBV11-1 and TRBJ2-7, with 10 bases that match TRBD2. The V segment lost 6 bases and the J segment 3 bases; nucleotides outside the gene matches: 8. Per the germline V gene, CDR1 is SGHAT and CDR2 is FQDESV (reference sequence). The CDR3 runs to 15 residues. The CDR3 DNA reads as TGTGCCAGCAGTCGGATTAGCGGGGGGATCTACGAGCAGTACTTC. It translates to CASSRISGGIYEQYF.

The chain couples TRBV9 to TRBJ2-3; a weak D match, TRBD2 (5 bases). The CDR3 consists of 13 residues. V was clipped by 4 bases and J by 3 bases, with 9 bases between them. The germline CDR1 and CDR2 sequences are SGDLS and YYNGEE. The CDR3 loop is CASSPSGTDTQYF. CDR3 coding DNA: TGTGCCAGCAGCCCAAGCGGAACAGATACGCAGTATTTT.

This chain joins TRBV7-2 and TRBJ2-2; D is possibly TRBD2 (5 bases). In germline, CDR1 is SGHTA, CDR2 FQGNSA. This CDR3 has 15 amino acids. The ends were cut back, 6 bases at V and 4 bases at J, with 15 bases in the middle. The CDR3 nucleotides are TGTGCCAGCAGTAAAGAGGGCTGGGGCACCGGGGAGCTGTTTTTT. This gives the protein CASSKEGWGTGELFF.

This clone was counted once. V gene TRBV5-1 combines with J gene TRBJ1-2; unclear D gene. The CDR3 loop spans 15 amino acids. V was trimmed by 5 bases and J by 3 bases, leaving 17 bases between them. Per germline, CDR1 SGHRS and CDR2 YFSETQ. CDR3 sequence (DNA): TGCGCCAGCAGGCCCGAAACCGGGTTCTACTATGGCTACACCTTC. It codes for CASRPETGFYYGYTF.

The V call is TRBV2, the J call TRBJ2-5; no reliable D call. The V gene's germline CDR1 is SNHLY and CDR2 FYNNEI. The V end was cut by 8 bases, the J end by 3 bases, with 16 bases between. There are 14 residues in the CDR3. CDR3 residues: CASGTQGRKETQYF. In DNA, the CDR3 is TGTGCCAGCGGTACCCAAGGCAGGAAAGAGACCCAGTACTTC.

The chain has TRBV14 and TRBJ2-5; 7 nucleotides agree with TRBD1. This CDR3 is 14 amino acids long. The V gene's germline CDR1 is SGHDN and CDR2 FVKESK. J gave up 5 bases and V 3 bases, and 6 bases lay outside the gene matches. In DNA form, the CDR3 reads TGTGCCAGCAGCCAGGACAGGCGGGCGGAGACCCAGTACTTC. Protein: CASSQDRRAETQYF.

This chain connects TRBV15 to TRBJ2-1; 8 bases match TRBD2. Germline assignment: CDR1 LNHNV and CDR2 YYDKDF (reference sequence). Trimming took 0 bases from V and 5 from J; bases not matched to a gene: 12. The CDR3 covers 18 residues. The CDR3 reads CATSRDKVRAGVNNEQFF. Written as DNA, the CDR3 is TGTGCCACCAGCAGAGATAAGGTCCGAGCGGGAGTTAACAATGAGCAGTTCTTC.

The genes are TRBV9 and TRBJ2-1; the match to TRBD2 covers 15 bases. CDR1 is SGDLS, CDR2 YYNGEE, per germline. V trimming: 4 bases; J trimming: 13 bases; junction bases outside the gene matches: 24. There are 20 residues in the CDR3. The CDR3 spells CASSTWTSGGAEITPEFQFF. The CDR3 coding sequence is TGTGCCAGCAGCACTTGGACTAGCGGGGGGGCGGAGATCACCCCTGAGTTTCAGTTCTTC. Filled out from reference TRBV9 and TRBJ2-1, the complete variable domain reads DSGVTQTPKHLITATGQRVTLRCSPRSGDLSVYWYQQSLDQGLQFLIQYYNGEERAKGNILERFSAQQFPDLHSELNLSSLELGDSALYFCASSTWTSGGAEITPEFQFFGPGTRLTVL.

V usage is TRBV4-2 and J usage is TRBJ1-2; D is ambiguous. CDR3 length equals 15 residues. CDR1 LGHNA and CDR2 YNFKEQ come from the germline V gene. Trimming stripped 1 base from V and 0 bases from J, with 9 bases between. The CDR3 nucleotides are TGTGCCAGCAGCCAAGTTAACACCGCTAACTATGGCTACACCTTC. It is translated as CASSQVNTANYGYTF.

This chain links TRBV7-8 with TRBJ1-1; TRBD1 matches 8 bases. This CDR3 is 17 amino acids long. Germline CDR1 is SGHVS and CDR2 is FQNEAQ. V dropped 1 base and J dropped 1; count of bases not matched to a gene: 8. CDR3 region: CASSLGQGNFGNTEAFF. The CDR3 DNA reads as TGTGCCAGCAGCTTAGGACAGGGGAATTTTGGGAACACTGAAGCTTTCTTT.

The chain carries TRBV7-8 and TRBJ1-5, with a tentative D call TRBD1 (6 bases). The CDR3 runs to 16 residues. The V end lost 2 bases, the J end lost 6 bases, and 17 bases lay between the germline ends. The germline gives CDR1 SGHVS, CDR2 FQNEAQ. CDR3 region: CASSLFRGNQVQPQHF. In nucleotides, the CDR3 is TGTGCCAGCAGCTTATTCAGGGGCAACCAGGTTCAGCCCCAGCATTTT.

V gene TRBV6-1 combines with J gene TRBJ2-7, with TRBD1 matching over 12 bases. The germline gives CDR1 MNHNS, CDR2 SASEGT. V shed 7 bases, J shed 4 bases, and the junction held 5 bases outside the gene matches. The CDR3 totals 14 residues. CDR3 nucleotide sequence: TGTGCCAGCATGAGGGGACAGGGGGCATACGAGCAGTACTTC. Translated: CASMRGQGAYEQYF.

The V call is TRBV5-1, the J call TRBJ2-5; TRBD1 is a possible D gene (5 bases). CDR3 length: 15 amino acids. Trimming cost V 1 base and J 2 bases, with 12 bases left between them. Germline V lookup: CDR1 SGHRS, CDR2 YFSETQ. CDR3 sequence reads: CASSLTATAQETQYF. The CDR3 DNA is TGCGCCAGCAGCTTGACTGCGACAGCTCAAGAGACCCAGTACTTC. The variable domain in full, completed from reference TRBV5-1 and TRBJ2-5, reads KAGVTQTPRYLIKTRGQQVTLSCSPISGHRSVSWYQQTPGQGLQFLFEYFSETQRNKGNFPGRFSGRQFSNSRSEMNVSTLELGDSALYLCASSLTATAQETQYFGPGTRLLVL.

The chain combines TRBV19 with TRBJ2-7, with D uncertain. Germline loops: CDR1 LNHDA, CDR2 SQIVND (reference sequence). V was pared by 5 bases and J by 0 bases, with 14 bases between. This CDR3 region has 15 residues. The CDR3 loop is CASSSPQANSYEQYF. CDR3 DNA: TGTGCCAGTAGTTCCCCGCAGGCGAACTCCTACGAGCAGTACTTC.

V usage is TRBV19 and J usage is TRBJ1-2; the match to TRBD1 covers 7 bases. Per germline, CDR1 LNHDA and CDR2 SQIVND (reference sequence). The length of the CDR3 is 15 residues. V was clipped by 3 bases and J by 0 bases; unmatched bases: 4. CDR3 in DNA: TGTGCCAGTAGTATTGGACAGGCCACTAACTATGGCTACACCTTC. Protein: CASSIGQATNYGYTF. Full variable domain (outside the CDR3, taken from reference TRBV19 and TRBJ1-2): DGGITQSPKYLFRKEGQNVTLSCEQNLNHDAMYWYRQDPGQGLRLIYYSQIVNDFQKGDIAEGYSVSREKKESFPLTVTSAQKNPTAFYLCASSIGQATNYGYTFGSGTRLTVV.

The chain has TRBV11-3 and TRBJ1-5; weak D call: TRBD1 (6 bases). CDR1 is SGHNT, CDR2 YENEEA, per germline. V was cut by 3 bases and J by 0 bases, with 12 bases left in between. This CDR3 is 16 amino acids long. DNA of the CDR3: TGTGCCAGCAGCTTCAGGGCAGGGGTTAGCAATCAGCCCCAGCATTTT. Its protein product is CASSFRAGVSNQPQHF.

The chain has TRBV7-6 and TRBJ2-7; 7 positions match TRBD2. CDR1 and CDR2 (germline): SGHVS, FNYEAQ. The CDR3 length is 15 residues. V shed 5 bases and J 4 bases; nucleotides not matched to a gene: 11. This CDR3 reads CASSPHGLGEYEQYF. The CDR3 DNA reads TGTGCCAGCAGCCCCCACGGACTAGGAGAGTACGAGCAGTACTTC.

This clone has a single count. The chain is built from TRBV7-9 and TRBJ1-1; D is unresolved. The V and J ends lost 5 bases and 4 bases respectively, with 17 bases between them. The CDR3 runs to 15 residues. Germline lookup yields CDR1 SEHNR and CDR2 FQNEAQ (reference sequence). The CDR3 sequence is CASSQKREAGTEAFF. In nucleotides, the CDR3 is TGTGCCAGCAGCCAAAAACGGGAGGCTGGCACTGAAGCTTTCTTT.

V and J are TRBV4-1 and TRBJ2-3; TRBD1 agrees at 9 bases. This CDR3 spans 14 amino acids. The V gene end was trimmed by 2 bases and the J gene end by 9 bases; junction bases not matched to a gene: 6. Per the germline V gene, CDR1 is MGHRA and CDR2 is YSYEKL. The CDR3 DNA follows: TGCGCCAGCAGCCAAAGAACAGGGGGCTTAACGCAGTATTTT. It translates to CASSQRTGGLTQYF.

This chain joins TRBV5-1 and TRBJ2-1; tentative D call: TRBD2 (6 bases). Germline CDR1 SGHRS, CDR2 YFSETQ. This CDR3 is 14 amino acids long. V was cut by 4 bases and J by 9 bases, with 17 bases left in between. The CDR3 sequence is CASSEAGSSGEQFF. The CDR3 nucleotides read TGCGCCAGCAGCGAAGCGGGTAGTAGCGGTGAGCAGTTCTTC.

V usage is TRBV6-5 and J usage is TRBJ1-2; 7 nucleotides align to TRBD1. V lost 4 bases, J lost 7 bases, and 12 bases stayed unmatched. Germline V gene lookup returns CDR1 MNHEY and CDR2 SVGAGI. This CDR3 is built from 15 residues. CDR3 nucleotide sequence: TGTGCCAGCAGTTCCAACAGGGGCTTAGTAGGTGGCTACACCTTC. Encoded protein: CASSSNRGLVGGYTF.

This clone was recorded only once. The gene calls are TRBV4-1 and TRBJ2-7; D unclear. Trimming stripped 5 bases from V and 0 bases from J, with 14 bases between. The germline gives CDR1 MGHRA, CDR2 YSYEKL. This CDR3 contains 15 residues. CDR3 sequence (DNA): TGCGCCAGCAGCGGTTTTACCTCTAGCTCCTACGAGCAGTACTTC. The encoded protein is CASSGFTSSSYEQYF.

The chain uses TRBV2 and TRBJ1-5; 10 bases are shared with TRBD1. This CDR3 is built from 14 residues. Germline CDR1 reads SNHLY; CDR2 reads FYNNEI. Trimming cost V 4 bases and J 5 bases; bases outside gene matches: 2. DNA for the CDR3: TGTGCCAGCAGTGCGGGGACAGGGGATCAGCCCCAGCATTTT. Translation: CASSAGTGDQPQHF.

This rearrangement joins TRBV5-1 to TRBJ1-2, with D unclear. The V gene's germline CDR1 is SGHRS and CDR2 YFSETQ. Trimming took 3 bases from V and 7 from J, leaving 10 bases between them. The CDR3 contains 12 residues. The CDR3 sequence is CASSSLESGYTF. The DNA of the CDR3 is TGCGCCAGCAGCTCCCTAGAGAGTGGCTACACCTTC.

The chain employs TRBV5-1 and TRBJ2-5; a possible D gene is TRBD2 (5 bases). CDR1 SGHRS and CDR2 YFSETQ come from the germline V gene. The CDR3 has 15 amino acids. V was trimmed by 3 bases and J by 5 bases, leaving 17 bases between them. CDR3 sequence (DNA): TGCGCCAGCAGCTGGGGAGCTTCAGGTGGCGAGACCCAGTACTTC. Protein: CASSWGASGGETQYF. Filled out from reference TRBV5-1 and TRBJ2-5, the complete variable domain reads KAGVTQTPRYLIKTRGQQVTLSCSPISGHRSVSWYQQTPGQGLQFLFEYFSETQRNKGNFPGRFSGRQFSNSRSEMNVSTLELGDSALYLCASSWGASGGETQYFGPGTRLLVL.

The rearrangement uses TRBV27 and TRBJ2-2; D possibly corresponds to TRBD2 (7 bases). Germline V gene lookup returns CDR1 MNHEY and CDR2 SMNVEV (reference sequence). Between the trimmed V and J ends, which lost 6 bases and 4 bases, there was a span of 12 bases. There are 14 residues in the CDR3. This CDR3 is CASSPGEGTGELFF. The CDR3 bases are TGTGCCAGCAGCCCAGGGGAGGGCACCGGGGAGCTGTTTTTT.